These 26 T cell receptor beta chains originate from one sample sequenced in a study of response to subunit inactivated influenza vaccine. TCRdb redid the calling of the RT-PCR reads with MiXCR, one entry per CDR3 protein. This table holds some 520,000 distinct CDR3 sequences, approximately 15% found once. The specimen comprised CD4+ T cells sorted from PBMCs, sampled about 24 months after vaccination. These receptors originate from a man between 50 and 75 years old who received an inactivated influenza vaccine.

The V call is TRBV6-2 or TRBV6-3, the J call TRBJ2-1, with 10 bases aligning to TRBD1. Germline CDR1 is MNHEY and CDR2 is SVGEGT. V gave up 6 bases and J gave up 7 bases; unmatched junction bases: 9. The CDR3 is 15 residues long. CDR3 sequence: CASSAGTGARNEQFF. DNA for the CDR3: TGTGCCAGCAGCGCTGGGACAGGGGCGAGAAATGAGCAGTTCTTC.

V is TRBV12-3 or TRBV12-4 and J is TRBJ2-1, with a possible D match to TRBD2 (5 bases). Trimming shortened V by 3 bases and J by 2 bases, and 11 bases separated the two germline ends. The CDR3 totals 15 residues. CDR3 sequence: CASSFIRGTYNEQFF. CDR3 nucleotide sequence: TGTGCCAGCAGTTTTATTCGGGGAACCTACAATGAGCAGTTCTTC.

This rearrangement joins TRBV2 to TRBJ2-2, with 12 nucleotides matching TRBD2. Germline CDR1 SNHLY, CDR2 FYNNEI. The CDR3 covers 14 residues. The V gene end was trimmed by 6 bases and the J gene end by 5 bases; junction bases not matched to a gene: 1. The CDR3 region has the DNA TGTGCCAGCAGGGGACTAGCGGGTACCGGGGAGCTGTTTTTT. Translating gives CASRGLAGTGELFF.

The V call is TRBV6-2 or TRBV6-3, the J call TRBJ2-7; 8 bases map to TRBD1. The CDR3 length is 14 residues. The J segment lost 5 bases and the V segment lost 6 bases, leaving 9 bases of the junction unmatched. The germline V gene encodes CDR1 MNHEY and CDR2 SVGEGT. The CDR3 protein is CASSRYRGDNEQYF. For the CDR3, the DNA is TGTGCCAGCAGCCGATACAGGGGGGATAACGAGCAGTACTTC.

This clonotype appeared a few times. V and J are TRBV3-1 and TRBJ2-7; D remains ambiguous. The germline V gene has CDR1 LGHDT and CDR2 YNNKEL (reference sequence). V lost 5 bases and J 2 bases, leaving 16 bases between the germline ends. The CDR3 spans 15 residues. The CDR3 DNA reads TGTGCCAGCAGCTACCGGCATACTGGGACCTACGAGCAGTACTTC. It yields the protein CASSYRHTGTYEQYF.

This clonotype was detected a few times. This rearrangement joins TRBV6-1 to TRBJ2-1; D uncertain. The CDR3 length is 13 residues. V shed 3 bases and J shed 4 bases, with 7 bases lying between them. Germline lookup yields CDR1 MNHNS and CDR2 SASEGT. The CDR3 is CASSDPRYNEQFF. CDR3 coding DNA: TGTGCCAGCAGTGATCCGAGATACAATGAGCAGTTCTTC.

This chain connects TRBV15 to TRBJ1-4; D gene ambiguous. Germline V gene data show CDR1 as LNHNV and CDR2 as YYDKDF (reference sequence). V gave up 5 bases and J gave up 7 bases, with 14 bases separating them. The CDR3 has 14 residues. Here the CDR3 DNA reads TGTGCCACCAGCCGGTTCGGGCAGACTGAAAAACTGTTTTTT. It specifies CATSRFGQTEKLFF.

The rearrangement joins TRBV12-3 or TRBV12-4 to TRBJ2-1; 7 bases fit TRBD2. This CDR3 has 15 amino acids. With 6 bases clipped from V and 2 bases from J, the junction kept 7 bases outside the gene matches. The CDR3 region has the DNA TGTGCCAGCAGCCCGTTGGGGAGGGCCTACAATGAGCAGTTCTTC. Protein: CASSPLGRAYNEQFF.

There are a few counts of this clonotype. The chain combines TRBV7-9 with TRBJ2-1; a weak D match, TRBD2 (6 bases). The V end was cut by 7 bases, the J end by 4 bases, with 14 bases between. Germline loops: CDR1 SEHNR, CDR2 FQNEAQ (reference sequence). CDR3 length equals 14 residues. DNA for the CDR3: TGTGCCAGCATTCCGATCGGGGGTTACAATGAGCAGTTCTTC. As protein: CASIPIGGYNEQFF.

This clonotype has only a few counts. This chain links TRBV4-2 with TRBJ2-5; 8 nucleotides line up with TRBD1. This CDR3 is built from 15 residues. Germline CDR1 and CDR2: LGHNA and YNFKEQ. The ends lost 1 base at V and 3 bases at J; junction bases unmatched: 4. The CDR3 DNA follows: TGTGCCAGCAGCCAAGTTGCGACAGGGGAAGAGACCCAGTACTTC. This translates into CASSQVATGEETQYF.

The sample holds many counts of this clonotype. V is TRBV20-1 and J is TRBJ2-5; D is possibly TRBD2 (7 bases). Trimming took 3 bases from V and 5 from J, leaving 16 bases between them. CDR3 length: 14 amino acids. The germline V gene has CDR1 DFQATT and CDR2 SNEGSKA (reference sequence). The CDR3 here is CSASLRGGRETQYF. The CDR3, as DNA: TGCAGTGCTAGCTTAAGGGGGGGGAGGGAGACCCAGTACTTC.

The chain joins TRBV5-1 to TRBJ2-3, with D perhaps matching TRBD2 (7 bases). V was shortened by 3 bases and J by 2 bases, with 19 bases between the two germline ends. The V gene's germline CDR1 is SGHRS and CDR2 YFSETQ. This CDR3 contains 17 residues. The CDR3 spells CASSSGGLAASTDTQYF. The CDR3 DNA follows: TGCGCCAGCAGCTCTGGGGGGCTAGCGGCTTCCACAGATACGCAGTATTTT.

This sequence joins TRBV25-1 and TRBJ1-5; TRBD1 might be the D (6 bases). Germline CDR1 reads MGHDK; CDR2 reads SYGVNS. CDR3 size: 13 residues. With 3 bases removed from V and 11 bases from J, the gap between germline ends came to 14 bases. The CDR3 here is CASSETGITAQHF. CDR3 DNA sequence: TGTGCCAGCAGTGAGACAGGAATCACGGCCCAGCATTTT.

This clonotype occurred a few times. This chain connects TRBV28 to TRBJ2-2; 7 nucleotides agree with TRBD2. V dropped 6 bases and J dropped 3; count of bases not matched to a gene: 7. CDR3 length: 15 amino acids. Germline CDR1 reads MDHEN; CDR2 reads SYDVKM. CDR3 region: CASRPSGGYTGELFF. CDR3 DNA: TGTGCCAGCAGGCCTAGCGGAGGTTACACCGGGGAGCTGTTTTTT. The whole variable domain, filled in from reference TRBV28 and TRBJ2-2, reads DVKVTQSSRYLVKRTGEKVFLECVQDMDHENMFWYRQDPGLGLRLIYFSYDVKMKEKGDIPEGYSVSREKKERFSLILESASTNQTSMYLCASRPSGGYTGELFFGEGSRLTVL.

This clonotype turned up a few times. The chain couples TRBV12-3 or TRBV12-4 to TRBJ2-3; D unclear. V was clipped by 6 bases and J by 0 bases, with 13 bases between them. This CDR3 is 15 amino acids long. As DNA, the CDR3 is TGTGCCAGCAGGGTGACTTCCCATAGCACAGATACGCAGTATTTT. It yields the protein CASRVTSHSTDTQYF.

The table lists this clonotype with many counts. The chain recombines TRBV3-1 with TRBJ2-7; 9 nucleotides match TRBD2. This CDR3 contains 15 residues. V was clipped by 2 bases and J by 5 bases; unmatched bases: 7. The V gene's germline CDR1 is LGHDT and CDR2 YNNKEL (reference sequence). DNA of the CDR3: TGTGCCAGCAGCCAATCTAGCGGGATGCGAAACGAGCAGTACTTC. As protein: CASSQSSGMRNEQYF.

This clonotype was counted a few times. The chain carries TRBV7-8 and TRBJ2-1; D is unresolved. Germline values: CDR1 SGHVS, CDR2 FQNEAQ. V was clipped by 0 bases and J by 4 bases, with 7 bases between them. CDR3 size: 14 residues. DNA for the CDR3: TGTGCCAGCAGCTTAGCGGCAGCGTACAATGAGCAGTTCTTC. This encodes CASSLAAAYNEQFF.

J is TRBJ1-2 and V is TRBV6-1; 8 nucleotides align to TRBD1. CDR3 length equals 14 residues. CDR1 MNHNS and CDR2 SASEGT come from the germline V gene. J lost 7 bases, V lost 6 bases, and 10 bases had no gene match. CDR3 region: CASRSSQGAGGYTF. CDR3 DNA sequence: TGTGCCAGCAGAAGCAGCCAGGGGGCTGGTGGCTACACCTTC.

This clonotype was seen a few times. The DNA of the CDR3 is TGTGCCAGCTCACCACCAGGGTTCTCTGAAGCTTTCTTT. Its protein is CASSPPGFSEAFF. The V gene is TRBV18, the J gene TRBJ1-1; D not resolved. CDR1 KGHSH and CDR2 LQKENI come from the germline V gene. This CDR3 spans 13 amino acids. The V gene lost 0 bases and the J gene lost 6 bases, with 8 bases spanning the gap.

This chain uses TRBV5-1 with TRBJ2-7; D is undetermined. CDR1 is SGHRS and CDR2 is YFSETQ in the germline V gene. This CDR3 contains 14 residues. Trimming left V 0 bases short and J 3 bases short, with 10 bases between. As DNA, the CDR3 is TGCGCCAGCAGCTTGGCGGACGGCGACTACGAGCAGTACTTC. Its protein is CASSLADGDYEQYF.

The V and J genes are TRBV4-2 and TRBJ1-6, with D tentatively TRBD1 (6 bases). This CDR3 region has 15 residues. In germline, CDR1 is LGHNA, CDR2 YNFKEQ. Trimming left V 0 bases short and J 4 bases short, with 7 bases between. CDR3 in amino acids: CASSQEDSYNSPLHF. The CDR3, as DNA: TGTGCCAGCAGCCAAGAGGACAGTTATAATTCACCCCTCCACTTT.

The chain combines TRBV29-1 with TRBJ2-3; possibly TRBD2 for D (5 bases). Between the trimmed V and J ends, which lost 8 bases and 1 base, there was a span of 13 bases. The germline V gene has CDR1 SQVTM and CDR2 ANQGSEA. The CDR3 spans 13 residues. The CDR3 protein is CSTKIGGTDTQYF. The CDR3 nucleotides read TGCAGCACTAAGATCGGGGGCACAGATACGCAGTATTTT.

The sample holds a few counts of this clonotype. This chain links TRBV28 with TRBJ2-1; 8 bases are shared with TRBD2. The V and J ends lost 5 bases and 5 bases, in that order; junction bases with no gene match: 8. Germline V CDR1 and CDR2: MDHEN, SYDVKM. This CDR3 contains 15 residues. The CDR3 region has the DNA TGTGCCAGCAGTCAAACTCGGGGGGGTAACAATGAGCAGTTCTTC. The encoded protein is CASSQTRGGNNEQFF.

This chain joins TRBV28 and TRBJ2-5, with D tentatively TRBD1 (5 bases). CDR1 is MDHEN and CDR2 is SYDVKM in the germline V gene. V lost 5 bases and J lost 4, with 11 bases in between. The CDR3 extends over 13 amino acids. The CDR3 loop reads CASSVQGTETQYF. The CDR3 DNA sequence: TGTGCCAGCAGTGTCCAGGGTACAGAGACCCAGTACTTC.

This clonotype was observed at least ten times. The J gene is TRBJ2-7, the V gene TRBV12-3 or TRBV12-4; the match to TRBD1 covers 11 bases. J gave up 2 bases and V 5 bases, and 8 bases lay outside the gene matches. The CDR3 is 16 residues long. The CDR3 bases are TGTGCCAGCAGTACCGCCGGGACAGGGGGGACCTACGAGCAGTACTTC. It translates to CASSTAGTGGTYEQYF.

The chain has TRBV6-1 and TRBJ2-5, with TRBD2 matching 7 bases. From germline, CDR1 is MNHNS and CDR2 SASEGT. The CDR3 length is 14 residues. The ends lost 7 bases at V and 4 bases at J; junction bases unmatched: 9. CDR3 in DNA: TGTGCCAGCAAACGCGGGCGGGAGAGAGAGACCCAGTACTTC. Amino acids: CASKRGRERETQYF.